A selection of T cell receptor beta chains follows, all from one sample in a study of blood T cell repertoires in COVID-19. Some clones are missing from TCRdb's copy, which holds only in-frame ones; the method was immunoSEQ multiplex PCR. The sample consists of about 61,000 clones, roughly 89% of them appearing once. Sequencing used peripheral blood. The source is a human donor in a cohort sampled during active COVID-19. Each CDR3 is given with its conserved first and last residue. The D gene is left open where the match is weak. Size tells how often a clone was seen (once, few, many) or the class of an expanded clone, and some rows leave it out.

j_gene: TRBJ1-1; abundance: once; d_gene: .; v_gene: TRBV3-1/TRBV3-2; CDR3nt: TGTGCCAGCAGCCAATTCCTTGGGGGGACTGAAGCTTTCTTT; CDR3aa: CASSQFLGGTEAFF
j_gene: TRBJ2-5; abundance: once; d_gene: TRBD2; v_gene: TRBV12-3/TRBV12-4; CDR3nt: TGTGCCAGCGCTCGGGGGGGCGCGGAGACCCAGTACTTC; CDR3aa: CASARGGAETQYF
j_gene: TRBJ1-2; abundance: .; d_gene: TRBD1; v_gene: TRBV27; CDR3nt: TGTGCCAGCAGGCGACAGGGGGCTAACTATGGCTACACCTTC; CDR3aa: CASRRQGANYGYTF
j_gene: TRBJ1-1; abundance: .; d_gene: .; v_gene: TRBV7-3; CDR3nt: TGTGCCAGCAGCCTAGGCAAGAACACTGAAGCTTTCTTT; CDR3aa: CASSLGKNTEAFF
j_gene: TRBJ2-6; abundance: .; d_gene: .; v_gene: TRBV6-1; CDR3nt: TGTGCCAGCAGTGAAGTCGGCGGGTGGGTTGGGGCCAACGTCCTGACTTTC; CDR3aa: CASSEVGGWVGANVLTF
j_gene: TRBJ1-3; abundance: .; d_gene: .; v_gene: TRBV29-1; CDR3nt: TGCAGCGTTGTTCCGACAGATACCTCTGGAAACACCATATATTTT; CDR3aa: CSVVPTDTSGNTIYF
j_gene: TRBJ2-6; abundance: .; d_gene: .; v_gene: TRBV15; CDR3nt: TGTGCCACCAGCAGAGATTGGGGAGCTGGGGCCAACGTCCTGACTTTC; CDR3aa: CATSRDWGAGANVLTF
j_gene: TRBJ1-2; abundance: .; d_gene: TRBD1; v_gene: TRBV6-5; CDR3nt: TGTGCCAGCAGACGACAGGGTGGCTACACCTTC; CDR3aa: CASRRQGGYTF
j_gene: TRBJ2-1; abundance: .; d_gene: TRBD2; v_gene: TRBV5-4; CDR3nt: TGTGCCAGCAGCTTGGTTGCGGGGGGGCCGGGCGAGCAGTTCTTC; CDR3aa: CASSLVAGGPGEQFF
j_gene: TRBJ2-1; abundance: once; d_gene: TRBD2; v_gene: TRBV19; CDR3nt: TGTGCCAGTAGTATTGGCGGGGGGGTTTTCTACAATGAGCAGTTCTTC; CDR3aa: CASSIGGGVFYNEQFF
j_gene: TRBJ1-2; abundance: .; d_gene: .; v_gene: TRBV6-6; CDR3nt: TGTGCCAGCAGTTACCCTGACGAGGCAGGGCGCTATGGCTACACCTTC; CDR3aa: CASSYPDEAGRYGYTF
j_gene: TRBJ2-3; abundance: .; d_gene: TRBD2; v_gene: TRBV27; CDR3nt: TGTGCCAGCAGTCCACGAGCGGGGGGGGCCACAGATACGCAGTATTTT; CDR3aa: CASSPRAGGATDTQYF
j_gene: TRBJ2-7; abundance: .; d_gene: .; v_gene: TRBV4-3; CDR3nt: TGCGCCAGCAGCCAGAACGGGGTCTCCTACGAGCAGTACTTC; CDR3aa: CASSQNGVSYEQYF
j_gene: TRBJ1-2; abundance: .; d_gene: TRBD1; v_gene: TRBV10-3; CDR3nt: TGTGCCATCAGTTCAGGGGGTTATGGCTACACCTTC; CDR3aa: CAISSGGYGYTF
j_gene: TRBJ1-1; abundance: .; d_gene: .; v_gene: TRBV11-2; CDR3nt: TGTGCCAGCAGCTCCTACGGCACTGAAGCTTTCTTT; CDR3aa: CASSSYGTEAFF
j_gene: TRBJ1-6; abundance: .; d_gene: .; v_gene: TRBV3-1/TRBV3-2; CDR3nt: TGTGCCAGCAGCACTACAGGGAGAAATTCACCCCTCCACTTT; CDR3aa: CASSTTGRNSPLHF
j_gene: TRBJ1-2; abundance: .; d_gene: TRBD1; v_gene: TRBV3-1/TRBV3-2; CDR3nt: TGTGCCAGCAGCCCCGGGACAGGGGTTCTCGGTGGCTACACCTTC; CDR3aa: CASSPGTGVLGGYTF
j_gene: TRBJ2-5; abundance: .; d_gene: TRBD2; v_gene: TRBV4-1; CDR3nt: TGCGCCAGCAGCCAAGGGCGGGGGGGAAAAGAGACCCAGTACTTC; CDR3aa: CASSQGRGGKETQYF
j_gene: TRBJ1-2; abundance: .; d_gene: .; v_gene: TRBV6-5; CDR3nt: TGTGCCAGCAGTACCTCTAGGGGCTACACCTTC; CDR3aa: CASSTSRGYTF
j_gene: TRBJ2-1; abundance: .; d_gene: .; v_gene: TRBV7-8; CDR3nt: TGTGCCAGCAGCTTAACCTTAGCGGCCCTCGACAATGAGCAGTTCTTC; CDR3aa: CASSLTLAALDNEQFF
j_gene: TRBJ2-3; abundance: once; d_gene: TRBD1; v_gene: TRBV19; CDR3nt: TGTGCCAGTAGTACGCTGCACAGGGGAGTCGGCACAGATACGCAGTATTTT; CDR3aa: CASSTLHRGVGTDTQYF
j_gene: TRBJ2-1; abundance: .; d_gene: .; v_gene: TRBV3-1/TRBV3-2; CDR3nt: TGTGCCAGCAGCCTAGGACTTGCCCACCAGGGGAATGAGCAGTTCTTC; CDR3aa: CASSLGLAHQGNEQFF
j_gene: TRBJ1-4; abundance: .; d_gene: .; v_gene: TRBV21-1; CDR3nt: TGTGCCAGCATCTATACAGGGGGCGCGGCTAATGAAAAACTGTTTTTT; CDR3aa: CASIYTGGAANEKLFF
j_gene: TRBJ2-3; abundance: once; d_gene: .; v_gene: TRBV20-1; CDR3nt: TGCAGTGCTTACGACAGGAATACGCAGTATTTT; CDR3aa: CSAYDRNTQYF
j_gene: TRBJ2-6; abundance: .; d_gene: .; v_gene: TRBV6-5; CDR3nt: TGTGCCAGCAGTTACGGACAAATCTCTGGGGCCAACGTCCTGACTTTC; CDR3aa: CASSYGQISGANVLTF
j_gene: TRBJ2-7; abundance: .; d_gene: .; v_gene: TRBV18; CDR3nt: TGTGCCAGCTCACGCGGGACAGACTCCTACGAGCAGTACTTC; CDR3aa: CASSRGTDSYEQYF
j_gene: TRBJ1-1; abundance: .; d_gene: TRBD1; v_gene: TRBV7-2; CDR3nt: TGTGCCAGCAGCTTTACCCCAGGGGGCCCTGAAGCTTTCTTT; CDR3aa: CASSFTPGGPEAFF
j_gene: TRBJ1-5; abundance: .; d_gene: .; v_gene: TRBV2; CDR3nt: TGTGCCAGCAGTGCCCCCCCGGGGGGCACTAGCAATCAGCCCCAGCATTTT; CDR3aa: CASSAPPGGTSNQPQHF
j_gene: TRBJ1-5; abundance: medium-sized; d_gene: .; v_gene: TRBV10-1; CDR3nt: TGCGCCAGCAGTGAGTCCCATAGCAATCAGCCCCAGCATTTT; CDR3aa: CASSESHSNQPQHF
j_gene: TRBJ1-1; abundance: .; d_gene: .; v_gene: TRBV14; CDR3nt: TGTGCCAGCAGCATCCTACAGGGATCGATGAACACTGAAGCTTTCTTT; CDR3aa: CASSILQGSMNTEAFF
j_gene: TRBJ2-1; abundance: .; d_gene: TRBD2; v_gene: TRBV15; CDR3nt: TGTGCCACCAGCACCTCCAAGCGGGGGGGCTTGGTAGATGAGCAGTTCTTC; CDR3aa: CATSTSKRGGLVDEQFF
j_gene: TRBJ2-5; abundance: .; d_gene: .; v_gene: TRBV10-2; CDR3nt: TGCGCCACCCAATCCCCTCTCCGGGAGACCCAGTACTTC; CDR3aa: CATQSPLRETQYF
j_gene: TRBJ2-5; abundance: .; d_gene: .; v_gene: TRBV11-2; CDR3nt: TGTGCCAGCAGCTCGCGACGGAGACAAGAGACCCAGTACTTC; CDR3aa: CASSSRRRQETQYF
j_gene: TRBJ1-4; abundance: .; d_gene: .; v_gene: TRBV9; CDR3nt: TGTGCCAGCAGCGCCCTCGGTTTGGGGGGGAATGAAAAACTGTTTTTT; CDR3aa: CASSALGLGGNEKLFF
j_gene: TRBJ2-2; abundance: .; d_gene: .; v_gene: TRBV15; CDR3nt: TGTGCCACCAGCAGAGATTTAAGAGTCACCGGGGAGCTGTTTTTT; CDR3aa: CATSRDLRVTGELFF
j_gene: TRBJ1-4; abundance: .; d_gene: .; v_gene: TRBV2; CDR3nt: TGTGCCAGCAGTGACCGACAGCGTGGGAAACTGTTTTTT; CDR3aa: CASSDRQRGKLFF
j_gene: TRBJ2-5; abundance: .; d_gene: TRBD2; v_gene: TRBV7-3; CDR3nt: TGTGCCAGCAGCCCAAGACTAGCGGGGGTGGAGACCCAGTACTTC; CDR3aa: CASSPRLAGVETQYF
j_gene: TRBJ1-2; abundance: .; d_gene: .; v_gene: TRBV5-1; CDR3nt: TGCGCCAGCAGCCCCGGGGGGATGGGGCTTAACTATGGCTACACCTTC; CDR3aa: CASSPGGMGLNYGYTF
j_gene: TRBJ2-7; abundance: once; d_gene: .; v_gene: TRBV4-2; CDR3nt: TGTGCCAGCAGCCAAGGGGCCGGCATGAGCTACGAGCAGTACTTC; CDR3aa: CASSQGAGMSYEQYF
j_gene: TRBJ2-5; abundance: few; d_gene: .; v_gene: TRBV11-2; CDR3nt: TGTGCCAGCAGGCCACGGGACTCCGACTACCAAGAGACCCAGTACTTC; CDR3aa: CASRPRDSDYQETQYF
j_gene: TRBJ1-1; abundance: .; d_gene: .; v_gene: TRBV5-6; CDR3nt: TGTGCCAGCAGCTGGGATAGGGGAATTCTCGACACTGAAGCTTTCTTT; CDR3aa: CASSWDRGILDTEAFF
j_gene: TRBJ2-7; abundance: .; d_gene: TRBD2; v_gene: TRBV7-6; CDR3nt: TGTGCCAGCAGCTTAGCCGGGAGGGGGGTCGAGCAGTACTTC; CDR3aa: CASSLAGRGVEQYF
j_gene: TRBJ2-7; abundance: .; d_gene: .; v_gene: TRBV19; CDR3nt: TGTGCCAGTAGTACCACTCTAGCTGGACCCTACGAGCAGTACTTC; CDR3aa: CASSTTLAGPYEQYF
j_gene: TRBJ1-1; abundance: .; d_gene: .; v_gene: TRBV7-3; CDR3nt: TGTGCCAGCAGCGCCTATCCGGGGGGCTCTAACACTGAAGCTTTCTTT; CDR3aa: CASSAYPGGSNTEAFF
j_gene: TRBJ1-2; abundance: .; d_gene: TRBD1; v_gene: TRBV15; CDR3nt: TGTGCCACCTACAGACAGGGGGCGAATAATGGCTACACCTTC; CDR3aa: CATYRQGANNGYTF
j_gene: TRBJ2-7; abundance: .; d_gene: TRBD1; v_gene: TRBV18; CDR3nt: TGTGCCAGCTCACCACGCACAGGGGTGGACTACGAGCAGTACTTC; CDR3aa: CASSPRTGVDYEQYF
j_gene: TRBJ1-3; abundance: .; d_gene: .; v_gene: TRBV9; CDR3nt: TGTGCCAGCAGCGAATCCGTCGACAGTCTTGCTGGAAACACCATATATTTT; CDR3aa: CASSESVDSLAGNTIYF
j_gene: TRBJ2-2; abundance: .; d_gene: TRBD2; v_gene: TRBV2; CDR3nt: TGTGCCAGCAGCGCCCCTAGCGGGAGGGCCAGTGGCGGGGAGCTGTTTTTT; CDR3aa: CASSAPSGRASGGELFF
j_gene: TRBJ1-1; abundance: .; d_gene: .; v_gene: TRBV19; CDR3nt: TGTGCCAGTCGGCGAGTAGGGGTCACTGAAGCTTTCTTT; CDR3aa: CASRRVGVTEAFF
j_gene: TRBJ2-3; abundance: .; d_gene: .; v_gene: TRBV2; CDR3nt: TGTGCCGGGCGGGGTAGCACAGATACGCAGTATTTT; CDR3aa: CAGRGSTDTQYF
j_gene: TRBJ2-5; abundance: .; d_gene: TRBD2; v_gene: TRBV4-1; CDR3nt: TGCGCCAGCAGCCGCCTACTAGCGGGACACCAAGAGACCCAGTACTTC; CDR3aa: CASSRLLAGHQETQYF